This T cell receptor (beta chain) was sequenced during a study of blood T cell repertoires in COVID-19. Only in-frame clones appear in the TCRdb table, and some are missing; sequencing was by immunoSEQ multiplex PCR. The table includes 69,000 or so clones, roughly 80% detected once. V dropped 7 bases and J dropped 6; count of bases not matched to a gene: 12. CDR1 and CDR2 (germline): GTSNPN, SVGIG (reference sequence). There are 14 residues in the CDR3. Material: peripheral blood. The origin of this receptor is a woman of 80 years or more with active or convalescent COVID-19. The V and J genes are TRBV30 and TRBJ2-1, with 7 bases that match TRBD1. The CDR3 sequence: CAFTLGDSRNEQFF. CDR3 nucleotides: TGTGCCTTCACCTTAGGGGACAGCCGCAATGAGCAGTTCTTC.